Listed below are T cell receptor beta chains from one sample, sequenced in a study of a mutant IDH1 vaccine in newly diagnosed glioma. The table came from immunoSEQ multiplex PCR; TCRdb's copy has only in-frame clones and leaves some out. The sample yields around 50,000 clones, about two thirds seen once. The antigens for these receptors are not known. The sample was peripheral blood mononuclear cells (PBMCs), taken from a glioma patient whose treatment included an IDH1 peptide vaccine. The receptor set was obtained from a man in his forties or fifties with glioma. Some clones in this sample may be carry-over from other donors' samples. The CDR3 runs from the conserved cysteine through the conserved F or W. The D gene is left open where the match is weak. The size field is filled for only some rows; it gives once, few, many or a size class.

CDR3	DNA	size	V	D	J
CASSYSHRGANEKLFF	TGTGCCAGCAGTTACTCGCACAGGGGGGCTAATGAAAAACTGTTTTTT	NA	TRBV6-5	TRBD1	TRBJ1-4
CASSDSDSNQPQHF	TGCGCCAGCAGTGATTCAGATAGCAATCAGCCCCAGCATTTT	few	TRBV10-2	NA	TRBJ1-5
CASSEARGGGYTDTQYF	TGTGCCAGCAGTGAAGCGCGGGGGGGCGGGTATACAGATACGCAGTATTTT	few	TRBV6-1	TRBD2	TRBJ2-3
CASDRRGNNEQFF	TGTGCCAGCGATCGACGGGGGAATAATGAGCAGTTCTTC	NA	TRBV2	NA	TRBJ2-1
CASSSGLSAANTQYF	TGCGCCAGCAGCTCGGGACTATCGGCGGCGAACACGCAGTATTTT	NA	TRBV5-1	TRBD2	TRBJ2-3
CASSPGFSGNTIYF	TGCGCCAGCAGCCCAGGGTTCTCTGGAAACACCATATATTTT	NA	TRBV5-1	NA	TRBJ1-3
CASREKQSHQETQYF	TGCGCCAGCAGAGAGAAGCAGTCCCATCAAGAGACCCAGTACTTC	NA	TRBV5-1	NA	TRBJ2-5
CASSDTKGSSYNEQFF	TGTGCCAGCAGCGATACTAAGGGTAGCTCCTACAATGAGCAGTTCTTC	NA	TRBV5-6	NA	TRBJ2-1
CASSRGAEYEQYF	TGTGCCAGCAGCCGGGGGGCAGAGTACGAGCAGTACTTC	NA	TRBV5-4	NA	TRBJ2-7
CASKDTDQPQHF	TGTGCCAGCAAGGACACAGATCAGCCCCAGCATTTT	few	TRBV28	NA	TRBJ1-5
CASSPPRLSETDTQYF	TGTGCCAGCAGCCCCCCTCGCTTGTCGGAAACAGATACGCAGTATTTT	NA	TRBV5-4	NA	TRBJ2-3
CASSDGTGGTEAFF	TGTGCCAGCAGCGACGGGACAGGAGGGACTGAAGCTTTCTTT	few	TRBV7-9	TRBD1	TRBJ1-1
CASSPRDFNTGELFF	TGTGCCAGCAGCCCCCGGGACTTTAACACCGGGGAGCTGTTTTTT	few	TRBV9	NA	TRBJ2-2
CASSGRNPNGYTF	TGTGCCAGCAGTGGCAGGAACCCTAATGGCTACACCTTC	few	TRBV6-1	NA	TRBJ1-2
CASSPWHGGESQYF	TGCGCCAGCAGCCCGTGGCACGGGGGGGAATCGCAGTATTTT	few	TRBV5-1	TRBD2	TRBJ2-3
CASSRGLAGETQYF	TGCGCCAGCAGCCGGGGACTAGCGGGAGAGACCCAGTACTTC	few	TRBV5-1	TRBD2	TRBJ2-5
CASSSRTSRGNIQYF	TGTGCCAGTAGTTCTCGGACTAGTCGCGGAAACATTCAGTACTTC	NA	TRBV19	TRBD2	TRBJ2-4
CSERRQGGNYGYTF	TGCAGCGAGAGAAGACAGGGTGGGAACTATGGCTACACCTTC	NA	TRBV29-1	TRBD1	TRBJ1-2
CASRLSLSQGDNYGYTF	TGTGCCAGCAGACTGTCCCTATCACAGGGCGATAACTATGGCTACACCTTC	NA	TRBV7-2	NA	TRBJ1-2
CASSEAPRGRVGGYTF	TGTGCCAGCAGTGAAGCGCCGCGGGGTAGAGTCGGTGGCTACACCTTC	few	TRBV6-1	NA	TRBJ1-2
CASSPSGNTIYF	TGTGCCAGCAGCCCCTCTGGAAACACCATATATTTT	few	TRBV14	NA	TRBJ1-3
CASTSGEGRGVTEAFF	TGTGCCAGCACTTCGGGGGAGGGGAGGGGAGTCACTGAAGCTTTCTTT	NA	TRBV5-6	NA	TRBJ1-1
CASSLDGTVGTEAFF	TGTGCTAGCAGCTTAGACGGGACGGTAGGCACTGAAGCTTTCTTT	NA	TRBV7-7	NA	TRBJ1-1
CASSDAGYTF	TGTGCCAGCAGTGATGCGGGCTACACCTTC	few	TRBV2	NA	TRBJ1-2
CASSKRQGAAYEQYF	TGTGCCAGCAGCAAAAGACAGGGTGCGGCCTACGAGCAGTACTTC	NA	TRBV5-8	TRBD1	TRBJ2-7